This entry is about one T cell receptor (beta chain). The table lists this clone with a few counts. Its antigen is currently not known. No much larger clonotype is one base removed from it; base qualities were not supplied. The data were taken from a study of blood T cell repertoires in COVID-19 (dated by TCRdb to about 2020). Some background on the complete study: Collaborator samples came from the United States, Italy and Spain and covered acute and convalescent phases of COVID-19. The material from the prospective study consisted of cDNA or gDNA derived from T cells, B-cell-depleted T cells, or PBMCs. Subjects who had been exposed to COVID-19, were actively infected with it, or had recovered from it provided the deeply sampled blood TCRbeta repertoires that made up the dataset. The repertoires were released in a freely available public database meant as a resource for research on the immune response to SARS-CoV-2. The samples were drawn from the first 160 participants of the ongoing ImmuneRACE study and from 1,254 subjects provided by 6 global collaborators. The sample metadata nearly always contained a de-identified subject ID, COVID-19 status, age in years and sex. Where available, HLA class I and class II types were taken from metadata supplied by the sample provider and were not determined by assay-based typing.

Broad study findings and their caveats: How much clinical and demographic metadata was included differed by source and by participant, and the metadata was provided uncurated.

CDR1 is given as SEHNR and CDR2 as FQNEAQ, both from the germline V gene (reference sequence). The junction carries 8 bases between V and J, which are trimmed by 5 bases and 6 bases respectively. Spanning cysteine to phenylalanine, the CDR3 consists of 12 amino acids. Of the read, only the CDR3 DNA is kept; its 36 bases are in frame from base 1. TCRbeta CDR3 regions were amplified from genomic DNA using the immunoSEQ Assay, a bias-controlled multiplex PCR. The paper's processing steps were these. The number of nucleated cells in each sample was estimated by amplification of reference gene primers within the assay. Sequence reads were collapsed and filtered to measure the absolute abundance of every unique TCRbeta CDR3 rearrangement. For each sample, productive Simpson clonality was calculated as the square root of Simpson's diversity index across productive rearrangements. TCRdb provides this immuneACCESS table in a form limited to in-frame rearrangements. Some clones are lacking; in checked studies, under half of them reflect an unresolved V gene, and why the rest are absent is not known. V, J and clone size derive from that table, while D and trimming were established from the DNA sequence. Present in this sample are 400,000 or so clones, roughly 88% of which were seen just once. Around 1.9% of the sample is taken by the ten largest.

Participants in the prospective study were enrolled through a virtual design, were aged roughly 18 to 100 years, and lived in 24 United States geographic areas. To assign participants to cohorts, the prospective study relied on clinical history that participants themselves reported in a screening survey and a study questionnaire. Each participant in the prospective study had whole blood, serum and a nasopharyngeal or oropharyngeal swab collected by mobile phlebotomists. Participants in the prospective study had the option to provide additional blood draws and questionnaires over a 2-month period. Blood samples from the prospective study were shipped frozen or at room temperature prior to DNA extraction.

Specimen: PBMCs or T cells enriched from blood (not recorded which). This sequence was found in a middle-aged woman with acute COVID-19. The chain is encoded by TRBV7-9 joined to TRBJ1-5, with the D gene uncertain. CDR3 region: CASSTGSQPQHF. In nucleotide form, the sequence is TGTGCCAGCAGCACCGGGAGTCAGCCCCAGCATTTT.